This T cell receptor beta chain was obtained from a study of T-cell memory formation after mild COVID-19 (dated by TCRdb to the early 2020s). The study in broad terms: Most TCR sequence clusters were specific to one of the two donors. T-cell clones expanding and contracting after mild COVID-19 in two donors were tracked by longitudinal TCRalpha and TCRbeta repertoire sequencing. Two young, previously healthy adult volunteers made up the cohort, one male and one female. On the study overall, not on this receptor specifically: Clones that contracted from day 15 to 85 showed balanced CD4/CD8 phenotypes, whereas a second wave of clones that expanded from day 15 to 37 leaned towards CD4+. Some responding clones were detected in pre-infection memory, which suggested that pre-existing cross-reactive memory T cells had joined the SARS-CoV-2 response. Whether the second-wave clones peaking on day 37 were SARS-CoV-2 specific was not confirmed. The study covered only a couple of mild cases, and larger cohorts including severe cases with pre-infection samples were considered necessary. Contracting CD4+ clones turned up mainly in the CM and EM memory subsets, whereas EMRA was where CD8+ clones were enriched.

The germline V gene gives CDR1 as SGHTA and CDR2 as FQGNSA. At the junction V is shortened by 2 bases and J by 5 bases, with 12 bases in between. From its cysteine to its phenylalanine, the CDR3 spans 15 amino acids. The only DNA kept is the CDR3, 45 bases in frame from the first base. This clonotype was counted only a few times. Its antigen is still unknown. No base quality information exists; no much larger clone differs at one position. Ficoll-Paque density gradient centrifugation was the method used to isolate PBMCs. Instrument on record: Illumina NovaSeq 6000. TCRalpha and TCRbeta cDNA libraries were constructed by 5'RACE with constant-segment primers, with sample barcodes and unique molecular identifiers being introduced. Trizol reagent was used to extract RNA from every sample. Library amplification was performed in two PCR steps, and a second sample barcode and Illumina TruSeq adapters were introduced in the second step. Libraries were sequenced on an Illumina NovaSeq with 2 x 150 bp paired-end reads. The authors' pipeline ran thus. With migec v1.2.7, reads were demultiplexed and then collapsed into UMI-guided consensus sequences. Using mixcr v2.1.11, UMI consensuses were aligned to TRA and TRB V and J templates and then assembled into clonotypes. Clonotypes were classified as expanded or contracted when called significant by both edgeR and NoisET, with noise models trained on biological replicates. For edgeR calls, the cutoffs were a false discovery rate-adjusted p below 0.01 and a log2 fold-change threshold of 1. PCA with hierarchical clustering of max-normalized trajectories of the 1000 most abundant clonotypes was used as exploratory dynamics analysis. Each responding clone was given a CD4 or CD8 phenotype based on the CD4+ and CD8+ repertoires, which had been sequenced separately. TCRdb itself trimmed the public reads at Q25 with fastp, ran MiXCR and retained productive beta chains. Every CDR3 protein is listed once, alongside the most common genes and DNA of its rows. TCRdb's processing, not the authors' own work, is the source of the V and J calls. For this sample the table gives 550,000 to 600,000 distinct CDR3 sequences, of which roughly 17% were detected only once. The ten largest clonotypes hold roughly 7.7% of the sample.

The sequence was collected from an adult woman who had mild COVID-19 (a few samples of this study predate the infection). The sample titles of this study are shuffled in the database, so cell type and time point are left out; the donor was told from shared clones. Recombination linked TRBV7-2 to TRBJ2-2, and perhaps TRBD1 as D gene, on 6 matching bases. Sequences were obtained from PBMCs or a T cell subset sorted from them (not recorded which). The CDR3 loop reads CASSLTPQGTGELFF. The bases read TGTGCCAGCAGCTTAACCCCCCAGGGGACCGGGGAGCTGTTTTTT.